Following are 31 T cell receptor beta chains from one sample sequenced in a study of T-cell reconstitution after alpha-beta-depleted transplantation in children listed by TCRdb under 2016. Library prep was done by PCR. Sequencing used an Illumina HiSeq 2500. Molecular barcoding was employed in the preparation of TCR libraries, with unique molecular identifiers being used to normalize TCRbeta repertoire quantification. The public reads were reprocessed in TCRdb via fastp at Q25 and MiXCR, keeping in-frame beta chains. All rows with the same CDR3 protein become a single entry with the most common DNA and genes. The sample includes roughly 610,000 distinct CDR3 sequences, with about 10% observed a single time. The ten largest clonotypes hold about 4.2% of the sample. This sample comprised PBMCs from the stem cell graft donor, obtained from the stem cell graft. These receptors were collected from a human donor who donated a stem cell graft to a child with acute myeloid leukemia.

This clonotype was counted at least ten times. The V and J genes are TRBV5-1 and TRBJ2-7; D is possibly TRBD1 or TRBD2 (5 bases each). Trimming cost V 7 bases and J 0 bases, with 17 bases left between them. This CDR3 is 15 amino acids long. Germline-derived CDR1 and CDR2 are SGHRS and YFSETQ. CDR3 loop: CASSAGTASSYEQYF. CDR3 DNA: TGCGCCAGCTCGGCCGGGACCGCGAGCTCCTACGAGCAGTACTTC.

This clonotype was counted only a few times. This rearrangement joins TRBV6-2 or TRBV6-3 to TRBJ2-5; 10 nucleotides line up with TRBD1. Germline V CDR1 and CDR2: MNHEY, SVGEGT. This CDR3 is 14 amino acids long. V lost 8 bases, J lost 5 bases, and 8 bases stayed unmatched. CDR3 DNA sequence: TGTGCCAGCGGGACAGGGGCTTACGGTGAGACCCAGTACTTC. Residues: CASGTGAYGETQYF.

This clonotype was found many times. V and J are TRBV27 and TRBJ1-5; 8 bases match TRBD1. This CDR3 comprises 13 residues. V shed 2 bases and J 7 bases; nucleotides not matched to a gene: 1. CDR1 is MNHEY and CDR2 is SMNVEV in the germline V gene (reference sequence). CDR3 in amino acids: CASSLTGGQPQHF. In DNA, the CDR3 is TGTGCCAGCAGTTTAACAGGGGGGCAGCCCCAGCATTTT.

The gene calls are TRBV6-2 or TRBV6-3 and TRBJ2-2, with D hard to call. The V gene lost 8 bases and the J gene lost 6 bases, with 7 bases spanning the gap. From germline, CDR1 is MNHEY and CDR2 SVGEGT. The CDR3 totals 11 residues. This CDR3 is CASASPGELFF. In DNA, the CDR3 is TGTGCCAGCGCGAGTCCCGGGGAGCTGTTTTTT.

This clonotype came up a few times. V usage is TRBV20-1 and J usage is TRBJ1-2, with D unclear. Trimming removed 3 bases from V and 4 bases from J, with 9 bases in between. The CDR3 has 12 residues. Germline V gene sequence: CDR1 DFQATT, CDR2 SNEGSKA (reference sequence). This CDR3 reads CSASAQSYGYTF. DNA of the CDR3: TGCAGTGCTAGTGCACAGAGCTATGGCTACACCTTC.

This clonotype was counted at least ten times. This sequence joins TRBV7-8 and TRBJ1-5; D remains unclear. Per germline, CDR1 SGHVS and CDR2 FQNEAQ. The CDR3 spans 16 residues. Trimming took off 1 base at V and 7 bases at J, with 17 bases between the two ends. As DNA, the CDR3 is TGTGCCAGCAGCTTAGAAGTTACGGTAGGGCACCAGCCCCAGCATTTT. Protein product: CASSLEVTVGHQPQHF. Full variable domain (missing parts from reference TRBV7-8 and TRBJ1-5): GAGVSQSPRYKVAKRGQDVALRCDPISGHVSLFWYQQALGQGPEFLTYFQNEAQLDKSGLPSDRFFAERPEGSVSTLKIQRTQQEDSAVYLCASSLEVTVGHQPQHFGDGTRLSIL.

This clonotype was counted many times. The chain is built from TRBV20-1 and TRBJ1-1; the D is unclear. In germline, CDR1 is DFQATT, CDR2 SNEGSKA (reference sequence). Trimming left V 5 bases short and J 2 bases short, with 6 bases between. CDR3 length: 11 amino acids. The CDR3: CSARKNTEAFF. The CDR3, as DNA: TGCAGTGCTCGGAAAAACACTGAAGCTTTCTTT.

This clonotype was detected ten times or more. The V and J genes are TRBV12-3 or TRBV12-4 and TRBJ2-7, with D hard to call. Trimming removed 6 bases from V and 3 bases from J, with 15 bases in between. CDR3 size: 14 residues. CDR3 residues: CASRSGTALYEQYF. Written as DNA, the CDR3 is TGTGCCAGCAGGTCAGGAACTGCCCTCTACGAGCAGTACTTC.

CDR3 sequence reads: CASSSTPGLAGYEQYF. As DNA, the CDR3 is TGTGCCAGCAGCTCCACCCCGGGACTAGCGGGTTACGAGCAGTACTTC. This chain joins TRBV7-2 and TRBJ2-7; the match to TRBD2 covers 12 bases. From germline, CDR1 is SGHTA and CDR2 FQGNSA. With V trimmed by 4 bases and J by 4 bases, 8 bases remained unmatched. The CDR3 is made up of 16 amino acids.

The chain has TRBV12-3 or TRBV12-4 and TRBJ2-6; D might be TRBD1 (5 bases). Trimming stripped 5 bases from V and 0 bases from J, with 8 bases between. The CDR3 spans 15 residues. In DNA, the CDR3 is TGTGCCAGCAGTATAAGGGGCTCTGGGGCCAACGTCCTGACTTTC. It encodes CASSIRGSGANVLTF.

The chain combines TRBV11-3 with TRBJ2-1; the D gene could be TRBD1 or TRBD2 (5 bases each). This CDR3 has 16 residues. V lost 3 bases to trimming and J lost 2 bases, with 14 bases between them. The germline V gene has CDR1 SGHNT and CDR2 YENEEA. The CDR3 DNA follows: TGTGCCAGCAGCTTGGGACGGGGCGCCCCCTACAATGAGCAGTTCTTC. Protein product: CASSLGRGAPYNEQFF.

V is TRBV7-6 and J is TRBJ1-6; D gene ambiguous. CDR1 is SGHVS, CDR2 FNYEAQ, per germline. The CDR3 is made up of 14 amino acids. Trimming shortened V by 6 bases and J by 10 bases, and 16 bases separated the two germline ends. The chain's CDR3 is CASSSEQATSPLHF. Written as DNA, the CDR3 is TGTGCCAGCAGTTCCGAGCAGGCGACATCACCCCTCCACTTT.

A few counts support this clonotype. This chain connects TRBV5-1 to TRBJ2-5; the D call may be TRBD1 or TRBD2 (5 bases each). CDR1 is SGHRS, CDR2 YFSETQ, per germline. This CDR3 contains 15 residues. The germline V and J ends were trimmed by 1 base and 4 bases, with 14 bases remaining between them. Here the CDR3 reads CASSLSSGARETQYF. In DNA form, the CDR3 reads TGCGCCAGCAGCTTGTCTTCCGGGGCGAGAGAGACCCAGTACTTC.

This chain uses TRBV20-1 with TRBJ2-6, with 8 bases matching TRBD1. Germline lookup yields CDR1 DFQATT and CDR2 SNEGSKA (reference sequence). CDR3 size: 16 residues. The ends lost 7 bases at V and 0 bases at J; junction bases unmatched: 8. This CDR3 is CSGYGQGFSGANVLTF. The CDR3 coding sequence is TGCAGTGGGTATGGACAGGGTTTCTCTGGGGCCAACGTCCTGACTTTC.

In its sample, this clonotype was seen a few times. The chain uses TRBV3-1 and TRBJ2-4; D gene uncertain. CDR1 is LGHDT, CDR2 YNNKEL, per germline (reference sequence). Trimming removed 1 base from V and 5 bases from J, with 9 bases in between. The CDR3 has 14 amino acids. The DNA of the CDR3 is TGTGCCAGCAGCCAAGGTACAAACCAAAACATTCAGTACTTC. This sequence encodes CASSQGTNQNIQYF.

The chain joins TRBV29-1 to TRBJ1-1, with D tentatively TRBD1 (5 bases). V was trimmed by 6 bases and J by 11 bases, leaving 10 bases between them. Germline V gives CDR1 SQVTM, CDR2 ANQGSEA. This CDR3 has 9 residues. This CDR3 is CSVGGTAFF. The CDR3, as DNA: TGCAGCGTCGGGGGGACGGCTTTCTTT.

The table lists this clonotype with a few counts. This sequence joins TRBV7-2 and TRBJ1-5; 11 nucleotides match TRBD1. The CDR3 totals 13 residues. Germline CDR1 is SGHTA and CDR2 is FQGNSA. Trimming removed 5 bases from V and 6 bases from J; junction bases left unmatched: 0. CDR3 sequence reads: CASSGQGAQPQHF. CDR3 in DNA: TGTGCCAGCAGCGGACAGGGGGCTCAGCCCCAGCATTTT.

The chain combines TRBV28 with TRBJ1-4; 9 bases are a match to TRBD1. The CDR3 is made up of 16 amino acids. Germline CDR1 reads MDHEN; CDR2 reads SYDVKM. V shed 6 bases and J 7 bases; nucleotides not matched to a gene: 12. Here the CDR3 reads CASSPMAGQGGEKLFF. The CDR3 DNA sequence: TGTGCCAGCAGCCCAATGGCGGGACAGGGCGGTGAAAAACTGTTTTTT.

The chain employs TRBV10-3 and TRBJ2-3; the match to TRBD1 covers 8 bases. Germline V gene data show CDR1 as ENHRY and CDR2 as SYGVKD. The length of the CDR3 is 15 residues. V was clipped by 11 bases and J by 0 bases; unmatched bases: 10. The CDR3 region is CASKTGDLSTDTQYF. The CDR3, as DNA: TGTGCCTCAAAGACAGGGGACCTCAGCACAGATACGCAGTATTTT.

The rearrangement links TRBV12-3 or TRBV12-4 to TRBJ2-2, with 12 bases lining up with TRBD2. The CDR3 extends over 16 amino acids. V shed 5 bases and J 4 bases; nucleotides not matched to a gene: 5. The CDR3 DNA is TGTGCCAGCAGTACCCGGACTAGCGGGGCCACCGGGGAGCTGTTTTTT. It yields the protein CASSTRTSGATGELFF.

This clonotype came up a few times. V is TRBV6-2 or TRBV6-3 and J is TRBJ2-1; 9 positions match TRBD2. CDR1 is MNHEY, CDR2 SVGEGT, per germline. The J segment lost 8 bases and the V segment lost 7 bases, leaving 9 bases of the junction unmatched. The CDR3 runs to 14 residues. The CDR3 nucleotides read TGTGCCAGCACCGCGGGAGGGCCTTTTGATGAGCAGTTCTTC. Translated, it gives CASTAGGPFDEQFF.

This clonotype was detected ten times or more. V and J are TRBV7-9 and TRBJ1-1; 7 nucleotides match TRBD1. The germline V gene has CDR1 SEHNR and CDR2 FQNEAQ (reference sequence). Trimming at V came to 4 bases and at J to 5 bases, leaving 13 bases not matched to a gene. CDR3 length: 16 residues. Written as DNA, the CDR3 is TGTGCCAGCAGCTCACAGGGGAGGGCCCATTCGACTGAAGCTTTCTTT. This translates into CASSSQGRAHSTEAFF. Full variable domain (outside the CDR3, taken from reference TRBV7-9 and TRBJ1-1): DTGVSQNPRHKITKRGQNVTFRCDPISEHNRLYWYRQTLGQGPEFLTYFQNEAQLEKSRLLSDRFSAERPKGSFSTLEIQRTEQGDSAMYLCASSSQGRAHSTEAFFGQGTRLTVV.

This clonotype has more than one count but fewer than ten. The chain couples TRBV6-2 or TRBV6-3 to TRBJ2-1; D not resolved. V gave up 5 bases and J gave up 5 bases, with 7 bases separating them. This CDR3 has 12 residues. CDR1 is MNHEY, CDR2 SVGEGT, per germline. CDR3 DNA sequence: TGTGCCAGCAGTAATCAACACAATGAGCAGTTCTTC. Translated: CASSNQHNEQFF.

The rearrangement joins TRBV12-3 or TRBV12-4 to TRBJ2-7, with D perhaps matching TRBD2 (6 bases). The CDR3 spans 16 residues. The V gene lost 6 bases and the J gene lost 4 bases, with 22 bases spanning the gap. The CDR3: CASSPWEALSWYEQYF. The CDR3 nucleotides are TGTGCCAGCAGCCCGTGGGAGGCCCTTAGTTGGTACGAGCAGTACTTC.

This clonotype was detected a few times. This chain links TRBV28 with TRBJ1-2; 7 bases fit TRBD1. Germline V CDR1 and CDR2: MDHEN, SYDVKM. The CDR3 totals 14 residues. V was clipped by 6 bases and J by 4 bases; unmatched bases: 8. CDR3 residues: CASRPQGGIYGYTF. CDR3 in DNA: TGTGCCAGCAGGCCGCAGGGGGGGATCTATGGCTACACCTTC.

The sample holds a few counts of this clonotype. The chain couples TRBV29-1 to TRBJ2-2; TRBD2 is a possible D gene (7 bases). Between the trimmed V and J ends, which lost 4 bases and 4 bases, there was a span of 10 bases. Per the germline V gene, CDR1 is SQVTM and CDR2 is ANQGSEA. The CDR3 spans 13 residues. CDR3 residues: CSVGGGGTGELFF. The CDR3 DNA follows: TGCAGCGTTGGGGGAGGGGGCACCGGGGAGCTGTTTTTT.

This clonotype was detected a few times. The CDR3 is CASSPQSWNEQFF. The DNA for the CDR3 is TGTGCCAGCAGCCCCCAGAGCTGGAATGAGCAGTTCTTC. The V gene is TRBV7-2, the J gene TRBJ2-1; D call uncertain. Germline V gene sequence: CDR1 SGHTA, CDR2 FQGNSA. This CDR3 spans 13 amino acids. V was trimmed by 5 bases and J by 7 bases, leaving 12 bases between them.

This clonotype was found a few times. The chain combines TRBV7-2 with TRBJ1-2; D is uncertain. From germline, CDR1 is SGHTA and CDR2 FQGNSA. Trimming removed 1 base at V and 0 bases at J, with 15 bases between. This CDR3 comprises 17 residues. The CDR3 spells CASSLGGGRDTNYGYTF. CDR3 nucleotides: TGTGCCAGCAGCTTAGGGGGAGGACGCGATACTAACTATGGCTACACCTTC. The full variable domain, its missing parts supplied by reference TRBV7-2 and TRBJ1-2, is GAGVSQSPSNKVTEKGKDVELRCDPISGHTALYWYRQSLGQGLEFLIYFQGNSAPDKSGLPSDRFSAERTGGSVSTLTIQRTQQEDSAVYLCASSLGGGRDTNYGYTFGSGTRLTVV.

This clonotype has just a few counts. The chain links TRBV6-2 or TRBV6-3 to TRBJ2-7, with TRBD1 matching 7 bases. This CDR3 has 14 residues. Germline V gene data show CDR1 as MNHEY and CDR2 as SVGEGT. V was clipped by 6 bases and J by 3 bases; unmatched bases: 8. The CDR3 sequence is CASSLGTVFYEQYF. CDR3 sequence (DNA): TGTGCCAGCAGCTTAGGGACAGTCTTCTACGAGCAGTACTTC.

The chain recombines TRBV5-6 with TRBJ2-7; the D gene could be TRBD1 or TRBD2 (5 bases each). In germline, CDR1 is SGHDT, CDR2 YYEEEE. This CDR3 comprises 16 residues. The V gene lost 2 bases and the J gene lost 2 bases, with 17 bases spanning the gap. CDR3 protein: CASSFLGTGGTYEQYF. The DNA for the CDR3 is TGTGCCAGCAGCTTTCTCGGGACGGGTGGAACCTACGAGCAGTACTTC.

This clonotype has only a few counts. This rearrangement joins TRBV5-1 to TRBJ2-7, with D tentatively TRBD1 (5 bases). The CDR3 consists of 17 residues. Trimming removed 0 bases at V and 1 base at J, with 17 bases between. Germline values: CDR1 SGHRS, CDR2 YFSETQ. In DNA, the CDR3 is TGCGCCAGCAGCTTGGCCGTCGTGGCAGGGCAGTCCTACGAGCAGTACTTC. The encoded protein is CASSLAVVAGQSYEQYF.